What follows are 4 T cell receptor beta chains derived from one specimen sequenced in a study of CD8+ T cells in alopecia areata. Sequencing templates came from extracted RNA that was reverse transcribed into cDNA. Sequencing was performed with immunoSEQ multiplex PCR; in TCRdb, only in-frame clones are kept and a portion is missing. The sample holds about 14,000 clones; 45% to 60% are singletons and the top ten take approximately 3.9%. CD4+ cells of several patients were subjected to sorting into CD25+CD127- cells. The sequencing sample was made of CD4+ Tregs sorted from blood. Receptors were obtained from a human donor with alopecia areata.

This CDR3 reads CASSTGTRLSYEQYF. DNA for the CDR3: TGTGCCAGCAGTACGGGGACAAGGCTTTCCTACGAGCAGTACTTC. The J gene is TRBJ2-7, the V gene TRBV28, with D possibly matching TRBD1 (6 bases). The V end was cut by 5 bases, the J end by 1 base, with 15 bases between. This CDR3 is built from 15 residues. Germline CDR1 reads MDHEN; CDR2 reads SYDVKM.

The chain is built from TRBV14 and TRBJ2-1; 8 nucleotides agree with TRBD2. V dropped 2 bases and J dropped 0; count of bases not matched to a gene: 12. Germline CDR1 reads SGHDN; CDR2 reads FVKESK. This CDR3 has 19 amino acids. For the CDR3, the DNA is TGTGCCAGCAGCCAATGGGGCCGATTAGCGGGGAGCTCCTACAATGAGCAGTTCTTC. Protein: CASSQWGRLAGSSYNEQFF.

This chain's CDR3 is CASSPSDANSPLGEQYF. CDR3 sequence (DNA): TGTGCCAGTAGTCCTTCGGACGCTAACTCGCCCTTAGGCGAGCAGTACTTC. The chain joins TRBV19 to TRBJ2-7, with unresolved D. This CDR3 comprises 17 residues. Germline V gene data show CDR1 as LNHDA and CDR2 as SQIVND (reference sequence). Trimming left V 5 bases short and J 6 bases short, with 26 bases between.

The chain carries TRBV7-6 and TRBJ1-4; TRBD1 is a possible D gene (5 bases). Germline values: CDR1 SGHVS, CDR2 FNYEAQ. The CDR3 runs 13 residues. The ends were cut back, 0 bases at V and 10 bases at J, with 9 bases in the middle. DNA for the CDR3: TGTGCCAGCAGCTTAGCCGCGAGGGGAAAACTGTTTTTT. Translated, it gives CASSLAARGKLFF. The full variable domain, rest sourced from reference TRBV7-6 and TRBJ1-4, is GAGVSQSPRYKVTKRGQDVALRCDPISGHVSLYWYRQALGQGPEFLTYFNYEAQQDKSGLPNDRFSAERPEGSISTLTIQRTEQRDSAMYRCASSLAARGKLFFGSGTQLSVL.